The source of this T cell receptor beta chain is a study of cytomegalovirus exposure and HLA in healthy donors. In the study overall: An analysis done earlier identified roughly 120 million unique TCR beta sequences from approximately 170 million T cells.

Regarding this clone: Its cognate antigen is unknown.

The CDR3 spans 16 residues. V lost 0 bases and J lost 0, with 7 bases in between. Germline V CDR1 and CDR2: SGDLS, YYNGEE. Study-wide points: In a later analysis, the majority of CMV-associated beta chains seemingly showed HLA restriction. A later analysis linked a missense variant in DCLRE1C to the trimming of TCR beta V and J genes.

As for the donors, each was a healthy bone marrow donor. The PCR contained 60 Vbeta and 13 Jbeta primers. Profiling relied on immunoSEQ multiplex PCR, and the TCRdb table lists in-frame clones only, not all of them. Here the sample spans 150,000 or so clones, approximately 81% being singletons. This clonotype was obtained from a male donor in good health and CMV-seronegative. The chain employs TRBV9 and TRBJ2-6, with D hard to call. The sequenced material came from PBMCs. The CDR3 nucleotides read TGTGCCAGCAGCGTAGGCGGCAGCTCTGGGGCCAACGTCCTGACTTTC. Amino acids: CASSVGGSSGANVLTF.